This T cell receptor beta chain was recovered during a study of T cells after yellow fever vaccination. Study information: The authors prepared low-cell-number fractions using SMART-Seq v4 Ultra Low Input.

This clonotype has more than one count but fewer than ten. Production of TCR cDNA was by 5'RACE template switching, which also added a universal primer site and UMIs. TCRdb re-analysed the 5' RACE reads in MiXCR, keeping a single row per CDR3 protein. Among around 320,000 distinct CDR3 sequences listed, about 11% were seen once. The receptor comes from a man between 18 and 29 years old who received the YFV17D yellow fever vaccine. The starting material was CD4+ T cells sorted from PBMCs, obtained 45 days after the yellow fever booster vaccination.

The CDR3 DNA is TGCGCCAGCAGCTTGGCCTTGCCCAATGGAGGCTACACCTTC. Translated, it gives CASSLALPNGGYTF. The J gene is TRBJ1-2, the V gene TRBV5-1, with D unclear. The germline V and J ends were trimmed by 0 bases and 8 bases, with 14 bases remaining between them. The CDR3 has 14 residues. CDR1 SGHRS and CDR2 YFSETQ come from the germline V gene.